The present T cell receptor beta chain was sequenced within a study of regulatory T cells in long-lasting Graves disease. Study-wide results and caveats: Fewer public clonotypes were shared by new patients (approximately 970) than by persistent patients (about 2,800). Patients whose Graves' disease persisted exhibited lower TCR diversity than those newly diagnosed.

The TCR beta library used iRepertoire HTBI primers with Arm-PCR amplification of CDR3. TCRdb re-called the multiplex PCR reads with MiXCR, one entry per CDR3 protein. The top ten clones hold 11% to 15% of a sample with about 240,000 distinct CDR3 sequences, roughly a fifth of them seen once. The germline V gene encodes CDR1 SGHVS and CDR2 FQNEAQ. The CDR3 runs to 16 residues. Between the trimmed V and J ends, which lost 1 base and 0 bases, there was a span of 10 bases. This clonotype was recorded many times. Its antigen is currently unknown. Described time point: newly diagnosed GD, antithyroid drugs for less than 3 months. Isolated PBMC RNA provided the starting material for the TCR library.

The rearrangement uses TRBV7-8 and TRBJ2-1; D unclear. The TCR comes from a female donor with Graves disease. The sequencing used peripheral blood mononuclear cells (PBMCs), collected at new diagnosis, from a patient treated with antithyroid drugs. The CDR3 region is CASSLGYTSSYNEQFF. For the CDR3, the DNA is TGTGCCAGCAGCTTAGGGTACACCAGCTCCTACAATGAGCAGTTCTTC.